The sequence of this TCR beta chain was determined in a study of CD8 T cells in ankylosing spondylitis. General study findings and limits: Reports say disease-linked clones showed up significantly more in matched ankylosing spondylitis synovial fluid. Disease-linked clones, CD8+, were relatively rare in peripheral blood. In ankylosing spondylitis blood, a motif of about 8 highly homologous TCR beta variants appeared characteristic.

Each TCR beta library was made by quantitative 5'-RACE that incorporated molecular barcodes. TCRdb redid the calling of the 5' RACE reads with MiXCR, one entry per CDR3 protein. Of some 800,000 distinct CDR3 sequences in the sample, approximately 12% were seen once. Germline V gene data show CDR1 as SGHAT and CDR2 as FQNNGV. The V segment lost 5 bases and the J segment 2 bases; nucleotides outside the gene matches: 17. The CDR3 has 18 amino acids. Regarding this clonotype: Its antigen is unknown.

V gene TRBV11-2 combines with J gene TRBJ1-2; 7 bases line up with TRBD1. Material for sequencing was blood, either unsorted or a sorted T cell fraction (not recorded which). This receptor was obtained from a male donor with ankylosing spondylitis. CDR3 amino acids: CASSRLGDSTLGNYGYTF. In DNA form, the CDR3 reads TGTGCCAGCAGCCGCTTAGGGGACAGCACCCTTGGGAACTATGGCTACACCTTC.